This T cell receptor beta chain came from a study of shared clonotypes between healthy human individuals. Study background: Per donor, three plates held CD4 naive cells, three held CD4 memory, two held CD8 naive and one held CD8 memory. Whole-study results and caveats: Generally, naive subsets came out with larger estimated richness than memory subsets. Apart from blood, nothing was sampled; tissue repertoires likely differ.

A remark on this clone: Its antigen is unknown.

CDR1 and CDR2 from the germline V gene are SGHNT and YENEEA. The CDR3 consists of 12 residues. Trimming left V 5 bases short and J 6 bases short, with 11 bases between. The method was immunoSEQ multiplex PCR; TCRdb's version includes in-frame clones alone and lacks a portion of them. Altogether approximately 1,500,000 clones are present, 98% being singletons, with the ten largest covering less than 0.55%. What was sequenced was naive CD4+ T cells sorted from blood. Subset defined: CD45RA+ positively selected. This sequence joins TRBV11-3 and TRBJ2-7, with D hard to call. The clonotype comes from a young man in good health. The CDR3 nucleotides are TGTGCCAGCAGCGAAGGTCTAGGCGAGCAGTACTTC. Its translation: CASSEGLGEQYF.